This T cell receptor beta chain derives from a study of brain T cells in children with intractable seizures (dated by TCRdb to the early 2020s). For context, the study as a whole: Resected brain tissue from 53 pediatric epilepsy surgery cases was initially screened for immune gene transcripts with a NanoString immunology panel. Among the roughly 12 selected surgery cases, pre-surgery blood was additionally sequenced for eight, leaving four cases with brain tissue only. Beyond this particular receptor, the publication reports: The patients' HCMV serostatus was not known, and viral specificity was inferred solely from CDR3 sequence similarity. Because sequencing depth was different between pre-surgery and post-surgery blood, clones absent from the pre-surgery sample may reflect undersampling.

The immunoSEQ assay was applied to genomic DNA to generate the TCR beta chain sequences. In the source study's methods: CDR3 sequences that did not begin with the conserved framework cysteine at position 104 were removed manually. To get clonality, the normalized Shannon's Diversity Index was subtracted from one, giving values from 0 (maximal diversity) to 1 (oligoclonal). To check whether a given CDR3 had different frequencies in two samples, for example brain versus blood, chi-squared comparison-of-proportions tests were used. Public clonotypes were identified by searching immuneACCESS, and similarity to known antiviral clonotypes was assessed with the VDJdb browser. The immuneACCESS repertoire file appears here via TCRdb, limited to in-frame rearrangements. These files lack a portion of the clones; in checked studies, under half of the deficit traces to unresolved V genes, and the cause of the others is not known. V, J and clone size reflect that table, while D and trimming were determined from the DNA. The sample table holds some 80,000 clones, of which about 90% were seen once. The ten biggest clones cover around 22% of the sample.

Clipping removes 5 bases from V and 1 base from J, with 9 as the unmatched junction base count. The germline V gene encodes CDR1 SGHTA and CDR2 FQGNSA. Including cysteine and phenylalanine, the CDR3 has 17 amino acids. Solely the CDR3 DNA is kept, with 51 bases framed from the first base. The time point label, read with the paper, signifies: resected brain tissue, or blood drawn just prior to surgery. The surgery cases showing the highest brain T cell transcript signatures were chosen for TCR beta chain sequencing of brain tissue and, when available, of blood. Prior to surgery, the patients had been treated with at least one anti-epileptic drug. TCR-sequenced patients were children with drug-resistant epilepsy due to tuberous sclerosis complex, focal cortical dysplasia, Rasmussen encephalitis or hemimegalencephaly. The blood samples were collected right before the epilepsy surgery. The Monarch genomic DNA purification kit was used to extract bulk genomic DNA from unsorted brain tissue and whole blood.

Regarding this clone: Its antigen target is currently unknown. No qualities accompany the bases; no much larger clone lies one base away.

The sequence links TRBV7-2 to TRBJ2-3; 10 central bases correspond to TRBD2. The clonotype was recovered from a girl aged 2-9 years with Rasmussen encephalitis and intractable seizures. Sequenced material: peripheral blood, taken at surgery. The sequence in DNA is TGTGCCAGCAGCCCTAATTTTCTAGCGGGAGGCACAGATACGCAGTATTTT. This sequence encodes CASSPNFLAGGTDTQYF. Here the CDR3 is joined to the reference TRBV7-2 and TRBJ2-3 genes, and the full variable domain is: GAGVSQSPSNKVTEKGKDVELRCDPISGHTALYWYRQSLGQGLEFLIYFQGNSAPDKSGLPSDRFSAERTGGSVSTLTIQRTQQEDSAVYLCASSPNFLAGGTDTQYFGPGTRLTVL.